This TCR beta chain emerged from a study of blood T cell repertoires in COVID-19. Across the whole study: The cDNA or gDNA used as material had been derived from T cells, B-cell-depleted T cells, or PBMCs.

Germline lookup yields CDR1 MNHEY and CDR2 SVGAGI. J gave up 8 bases and V 6 bases, and 6 bases lay outside the gene matches. The CDR3 totals 14 residues. Per the authors' pipeline: Amplification from reference gene primers served as the basis for estimated nucleated cell counts. The data were produced by immunoSEQ multiplex PCR, yet TCRdb's version contains in-frame clones alone and is incomplete. V and J calls and clone size follow that table, whereas D and trimming were derived from the DNA. The data hold around 200,000 clones, with roughly 85% observed a single time. The rearrangement uses TRBV6-5 and TRBJ1-6; 8 bases align to TRBD1. Sequencing used peripheral blood. This receptor was identified in a man aged 55 to 69 with acute or convalescent COVID-19. CDR3 in DNA: TGTGCCAGCAGCCGGGACAGGAACGATTCACCCCTCCACTTT. This translates into CASSRDRNDSPLHF.